The source of this T cell receptor beta chain is a study of radiation and T cells in renal cell carcinoma. The CDR3 spans 12 residues. V lost 2 bases and J 4 bases, leaving 5 bases between the germline ends. The germline V gene encodes CDR1 MDHEN and CDR2 SYDVKM. With respect to this clone: Its specificity is not known.

Time point: blood 2 weeks post-SBRT. Treatment denoted: 15 Gy SBRT to primary tumor, nephrectomy 4 weeks later. Profiling relied on immunoSEQ multiplex PCR, and the TCRdb table lists in-frame clones only, not all of them. The sample holds 95,000 to 150,000 clones; roughly four fifths are singletons and the top ten take 5% to 6.5%. Study results and limitations: No pretreatment tumor biopsies were available for baseline clonotypes. From baseline, blood top tumor clonotypes peaked at 2 weeks post-radiation.

The receptor was isolated from a man between 45 and 60 years old with renal cell carcinoma. Source: blood, taken from a patient whose treatment included radiotherapy and nephrectomy. This chain uses TRBV28 with TRBJ1-2; D not resolved. CDR3 loop: CASSLRGYGYTF. CDR3 sequence (DNA): TGTGCCAGCAGTTTACGGGGCTATGGCTACACCTTC.